What follows is one T cell receptor (beta chain) and its context. Antigen unknown. This entry is derived from a study of cytomegalovirus exposure and HLA in healthy donors. General study results and limits: Upon later analysis, TCR association rates were observed to vary by HLA locus, being highest for DRB1 and lowest for HLA-C. In a later analysis, TCR beta V- and J-gene trimming was associated with a missense DCLRE1C variant.

CDR3 length: 16 amino acids. Germline CDR1 GTSNPN, CDR2 SVGIG (reference sequence). V shed 0 bases and J 4 bases; nucleotides not matched to a gene: 9. The PCR used 60 Vbeta and 13 Jbeta primers. Here immunoSEQ multiplex PCR was the method, and the copy in TCRdb shows in-frame clones only, minus some. The sample records around 180,000 clones, about 78% being singletons. Sample: PBMCs. The chain couples TRBV30 to TRBJ1-2, with 9 bases matching TRBD1. This TCR derives from a man aged 40-55 years in good health and CMV-seronegative. CDR3 coding DNA: TGTGCCTGGAGTGTTCTCGCCGGGACAGGGTTCTATGGCTACACCTTC. Protein sequence: CAWSVLAGTGFYGYTF.